These 23 T cell receptor beta chains came from one sample sequenced in a study of T cell clonotyping in hematopoietic cell transplantation. Sequenced by immunoSEQ multiplex PCR; TCRdb stores in-frame clones only, minus some. The data hold about 9,400 clones, with about 75% observed a single time. The sample was PBMCs, taken 180 days after allogeneic stem cell transplant. The source of these receptors is a male patient between 35 and 55 years old who had an allogeneic stem cell transplant from a related donor, so the T cells may come from the graft donor. Some clones in this sample may be carry-over from other donors' samples.

The chain couples TRBV19 to TRBJ1-3; D ambiguous. The CDR3 runs 15 residues. The germline V gene has CDR1 LNHDA and CDR2 SQIVND (reference sequence). V was clipped by 5 bases and J by 0 bases, with 11 bases between them. CDR3 in amino acids: CASSRFADSGNTIYF. The CDR3 nucleotides are TGTGCCAGTAGTCGGTTCGCAGACTCTGGAAACACCATATATTTT.

The chain has TRBV28 and TRBJ1-5, with D unresolved. V was trimmed by 3 bases and J by 2 bases, leaving 11 bases between them. The CDR3 is made up of 15 amino acids. The germline V gene has CDR1 MDHEN and CDR2 SYDVKM. The CDR3 nucleotides read TGTGCCAGCAGTTTCTCTGGGAGAGGCAATCAGCCCCAGCATTTT. Its protein is CASSFSGRGNQPQHF.

This clone was picked up one time. This chain uses TRBV7-2 with TRBJ2-3; 7 bases line up with TRBD2. Germline lookup yields CDR1 SGHTA and CDR2 FQGNSA. The V gene end was trimmed by 3 bases and the J gene end by 0 bases; junction bases not matched to a gene: 6. The CDR3 consists of 16 residues. CDR3 in DNA: TGTGCCAGCAGCTTGTGGGGGAGGGTCAGCACAGATACGCAGTATTTT. It codes for CASSLWGRVSTDTQYF. Variable domain in full (rest from reference TRBV7-2 and TRBJ2-3): GAGVSQSPSNKVTEKGKDVELRCDPISGHTALYWYRQSLGQGLEFLIYFQGNSAPDKSGLPSDRFSAERTGGSVSTLTIQRTQQEDSAVYLCASSLWGRVSTDTQYFGPGTRLTVL.

This chain joins TRBV2 and TRBJ2-5, with D uncertain. This CDR3 spans 15 amino acids. CDR1 SNHLY and CDR2 FYNNEI come from the germline V gene. V was shortened by 2 bases and J by 4 bases, with 14 bases between the two germline ends. The CDR3 loop is CASSEHTGWAETQYF. The CDR3 bases are TGTGCCAGCAGTGAACATACCGGGTGGGCAGAGACCCAGTACTTC.

V gene TRBV9 combines with J gene TRBJ1-2; possible D gene TRBD1, 5 bases. Germline V gene sequence: CDR1 SGDLS, CDR2 YYNGEE. Trimming removed 0 bases from V and 4 bases from J, with 16 bases in between. The CDR3 extends over 16 amino acids. CDR3 sequence (DNA): TGTGCCAGCAGCGTAGAGGGGTCCCCACTGATCTATGGCTACACCTTC. Residues: CASSVEGSPLIYGYTF.

V usage is TRBV4-2 and J usage is TRBJ2-5; TRBD2 might be the D (5 bases). With 8 bases removed from V and 5 bases from J, the gap between germline ends came to 21 bases. This CDR3 comprises 15 residues. In germline, CDR1 is LGHNA, CDR2 YNFKEQ. The CDR3 sequence is CASANRPLVGETQYF. In DNA form, the CDR3 reads TGTGCCAGCGCCAACCGCCCACTAGTAGGGGAGACCCAGTACTTC.

This clone has a handful of counts. V and J are TRBV7-3 and TRBJ2-3, with D uncertain. V lost 2 bases and J 5 bases, leaving 5 bases between the germline ends. CDR1 is SGHTA, CDR2 FQGTGA, per germline. This CDR3 region has 12 residues. The CDR3 DNA is TGTGCCAGCAGCTTAGTGGGAGATACGCAGTATTTT. It codes for CASSLVGDTQYF.

This clone was observed a handful of times. The genes are TRBV7-9 and TRBJ2-7; TRBD2 matches at 8 bases. The CDR3 loop spans 14 amino acids. Trimming cost V 5 bases and J 6 bases; bases outside gene matches: 9. Germline assignment: CDR1 SEHNR and CDR2 FQNEAQ (reference sequence). The CDR3 loop reads CASSRGGIVVEQYF. The CDR3 nucleotides are TGTGCCAGCAGCCGGGGGGGGATTGTTGTCGAGCAGTACTTC.

V is TRBV29-1 and J is TRBJ2-7; D is unclear. V lost 6 bases and J lost 0, with 12 bases in between. The length of the CDR3 is 13 residues. Germline V gives CDR1 SQVTM, CDR2 ANQGSEA. CDR3 sequence reads: CSVFGRSSYEQYF. The CDR3 DNA reads TGCAGCGTATTCGGAAGGAGCTCCTACGAGCAGTACTTC.

The chain joins TRBV5-6 to TRBJ1-2, with D maybe TRBD1 (6 bases). Trimming took 3 bases from V and 5 from J, leaving 11 bases between them. The CDR3 consists of 13 residues. Germline CDR1 SGHDT, CDR2 YYEEEE. The CDR3 region is CASSSGQTYGYTF. CDR3 coding DNA: TGTGCCAGCAGCTCCGGACAGACTTATGGCTACACCTTC.

This clone turned up a few times. This chain links TRBV5-1 with TRBJ2-7, with 10 nucleotides matching TRBD2. The germline V gene encodes CDR1 SGHRS and CDR2 YFSETQ. The CDR3 consists of 15 residues. The junction had 6 bases not matched to a gene; V was cut back by 3 bases and J by 3 bases. The CDR3 reads CASSWTSGSYYEQYF. The CDR3 DNA reads TGCGCCAGCAGCTGGACTAGCGGAAGCTACTACGAGCAGTACTTC. The full variable domain, rest sourced from reference TRBV5-1 and TRBJ2-7, is KAGVTQTPRYLIKTRGQQVTLSCSPISGHRSVSWYQQTPGQGLQFLFEYFSETQRNKGNFPGRFSGRQFSNSRSEMNVSTLELGDSALYLCASSWTSGSYYEQYFGPGTRLTVT.

The chain employs TRBV7-2 and TRBJ2-2; D possibly corresponds to TRBD2 (5 bases). CDR3 size: 14 residues. Per germline, CDR1 SGHTA and CDR2 FQGNSA. With 7 bases removed from V and 1 base from J, the gap between germline ends came to 10 bases. The CDR3 loop is CASKEAGNTGELFF. The CDR3 DNA sequence: TGTGCCAGCAAGGAGGCAGGGAACACCGGGGAGCTGTTTTTT.

V gene TRBV30 combines with J gene TRBJ1-4; D gene uncertain. Per germline, CDR1 GTSNPN and CDR2 SVGIG (reference sequence). V lost 0 bases, J lost 11 bases, and 13 bases lay in between. CDR3 length: 13 amino acids. The CDR3 DNA sequence: TGTGCCTGGAGTGTACTAAGCGAGGCGAAACTGTTTTTT. Its translation: CAWSVLSEAKLFF.

The rearrangement joins TRBV10-3 to TRBJ2-7; D is ambiguous. Trimming took off 3 bases at V and 4 bases at J, with 4 bases between the two ends. The CDR3 contains 11 residues. Germline CDR1 is ENHRY and CDR2 is SYGVKD. The CDR3 bases are TGTGCCATCAGTGACTTATACGAGCAGTACTTC. Translation gives CAISDLYEQYF.

This chain uses TRBV4-1 with TRBJ1-2; a weak D match, TRBD1 (5 bases). CDR1 is MGHRA and CDR2 is YSYEKL in the germline V gene. The CDR3 sequence is 15 residues long. V was shortened by 1 base and J by 5 bases, with 14 bases between the two germline ends. The CDR3: CASSQARGRIYGYTF. CDR3 nucleotide sequence: TGCGCCAGCAGCCAAGCTCGGGGACGGATTTATGGCTACACCTTC.

This clone turned up a few times. The chain uses TRBV6-5 and TRBJ1-4; weak D call: TRBD1 (5 bases). The germline CDR1 and CDR2 sequences are MNHEY and SVGAGI. The V gene lost 2 bases and the J gene lost 5 bases, with 9 bases spanning the gap. This CDR3 is 14 amino acids long. In DNA form, the CDR3 reads TGTGCCAGCAGTTACAGGGGATTGAATGAAAAACTGTTTTTT. Protein sequence: CASSYRGLNEKLFF.

The rearrangement joins TRBV19 to TRBJ1-5, with TRBD1 matching over 11 bases. V lost 5 bases, J lost 1 base, and 10 bases stayed unmatched. The CDR3 consists of 18 residues. CDR1 and CDR2 (germline): LNHDA, SQIVND (reference sequence). CDR3 bases: TGTGCCAGTAGTCCTGAAATCCGGGACAGGGGGAGCAATCAGCCCCAGCATTTT. Amino acid sequence: CASSPEIRDRGSNQPQHF.

The rearrangement uses TRBV6-6 and TRBJ2-3; maybe TRBD1 (5 bases). Trimming removed 1 base from V and 8 bases from J, with 10 bases in between. The germline gives CDR1 MNHNY, CDR2 SVGAGI (reference sequence). This CDR3 spans 13 amino acids. CDR3 sequence reads: CASSYLQELTQYF. In DNA, the CDR3 is TGTGCCAGCAGTTACTTACAGGAGCTTACGCAGTATTTT.

The chain carries TRBV28 and TRBJ1-1; D is ambiguous. CDR1 and CDR2 from the germline V gene are MDHEN and SYDVKM. This CDR3 contains 12 residues. Deletions cut 2 bases from V and 4 bases from J, with 5 bases between. The CDR3 protein is CASSLDPTEAFF. The CDR3 DNA reads TGTGCCAGCAGTTTAGATCCCACTGAAGCTTTCTTT.

This clone was recorded only once. This CDR3 is also generated by other DNA sequences in the sample. The chain combines TRBV30 with TRBJ1-2, with 10 bases matching TRBD1. The CDR3 consists of 14 residues. The V segment lost 1 base and the J segment 6 bases; nucleotides outside the gene matches: 5. Germline V gene data show CDR1 as GTSNPN and CDR2 as SVGIG (reference sequence). The CDR3 loop reads CAWSAPGQGDGYTF. CDR3 in DNA: TGTGCCTGGAGTGCCCCCGGACAGGGGGATGGCTACACCTTC.

The chain employs TRBV19 and TRBJ2-3; 7 bases line up with TRBD1. Germline values: CDR1 LNHDA, CDR2 SQIVND (reference sequence). This CDR3 region has 15 residues. Germline trimming cut 4 bases from V and 2 bases from J; bases unmatched to any gene: 6. CDR3 bases: TGTGCCAGTAGTACGACAGGGAGATTCACAGATACGCAGTATTTT. Its protein product is CASSTTGRFTDTQYF.

Notes on this clone: The junction departs from the called germline gene at one end, perhaps through a read error. V and J are TRBV5-6 and TRBJ1-1; possible D gene TRBD1, 6 bases. CDR1 and CDR2 from the germline V gene are SGHDT and YYEEEE. The CDR3 totals 12 residues. CDR3 loop: CASGFGQFEAFF. The CDR3 DNA sequence: TGTGCCAGCGGCTTCGGACAGTTTGAAGCTTTCTTT.

This chain links TRBV7-9 with TRBJ2-3, with D possibly TRBD1 on 6 matching bases. There are 15 residues in the CDR3. Germline V gene sequence: CDR1 SEHNR, CDR2 FQNEAQ (reference sequence). V lost 7 bases and J 1 base, leaving 15 bases between the germline ends. CDR3 nucleotide sequence: TGTGCCAGCATCAAGCAAGGGGGTCGCACAGATACGCAGTATTTT. Its protein is CASIKQGGRTDTQYF.